Each of the 17 T cell receptor beta chains below was sequenced from the same sample in a study of CD8 T cells in ankylosing spondylitis. TCRdb used MiXCR to reprocess the 5' RACE reads, holding one entry per CDR3 protein. The table lists about 340,000 distinct CDR3 sequences, over 12% of them singletons. Sequenced material: blood, either unsorted or a sorted T cell fraction (not recorded which). The receptors stem from a male donor with ankylosing spondylitis or in good health (not recorded which).

This clonotype turned up a few times. V is TRBV29-1 and J is TRBJ1-1; no firm D call. The CDR3 is 12 amino acids. CDR1 SQVTM and CDR2 ANQGSEA come from the germline V gene. V gave up 4 bases and J gave up 4 bases, with 10 bases separating them. This CDR3 reads CSVAPTSTEAFF. CDR3 nucleotide sequence: TGCAGCGTTGCCCCCACCTCCACTGAAGCTTTCTTT.

This clonotype was seen many times. The chain is built from TRBV28 and TRBJ1-4; maybe TRBD1 (5 bases). This CDR3 is 14 amino acids long. Trimming stripped 8 bases from V and 7 bases from J, with 17 bases between. Germline assignment: CDR1 MDHEN and CDR2 SYDVKM. In DNA form, the CDR3 reads TGTGCCAGCCTCGGGGCGGGGTTGCGTGAAAAACTGTTTTTT. Protein product: CASLGAGLREKLFF.

The chain couples TRBV10-3 to TRBJ1-1; no firm D call. V lost 0 bases and J 8 bases, leaving 4 bases between the germline ends. CDR1 ENHRY and CDR2 SYGVKD come from the germline V gene. The CDR3 totals 11 residues. CDR3 bases: TGTGCCATCAGTGAGTCCCGAGAAGCTTTCTTT. It translates to CAISESREAFF.

The chain combines TRBV5-1 with TRBJ2-1; 8 nucleotides line up with TRBD1. CDR1 is SGHRS, CDR2 YFSETQ, per germline. After removal of 9 bases from V and 6 bases from J, the junction contained 11 bases not matched to a gene. The CDR3 runs to 14 residues. CDR3 coding DNA: TGCGCCACTTCGACAGGGGAGGTATTCAATGAGCAGTTCTTC. Its protein product is CATSTGEVFNEQFF.

This clonotype was recorded a few times. J is TRBJ2-1 and V is TRBV7-2; a possible D gene is TRBD2 (6 bases). The germline CDR1 and CDR2 sequences are SGHTA and FQGNSA. Deletions cut 2 bases from V and 1 base from J, with 12 bases between. This CDR3 has 16 residues. Here the CDR3 DNA reads TGTGCCAGCAGCTTAAGGAGGGCAGGGTCCTACAATGAGCAGTTCTTC. Translating it yields CASSLRRAGSYNEQFF. The full variable domain, with the rest looked up from reference TRBV7-2 and TRBJ2-1, is GAGVSQSPSNKVTEKGKDVELRCDPISGHTALYWYRQSLGQGLEFLIYFQGNSAPDKSGLPSDRFSAERTGGSVSTLTIQRTQQEDSAVYLCASSLRRAGSYNEQFFGPGTRLTVL.

V gene TRBV6-7 combines with J gene TRBJ2-3, with D hard to call. TRBV6-7 carries the ORF label, with uncertain function. The CDR3 extends over 16 amino acids. Trimming cost V 0 bases and J 0 bases, with 10 bases left between them. The CDR3, as DNA: TGTGCCAGCAGTTACTCGAAGACGCATAGCACAGATACGCAGTATTTT. Protein: CASSYSKTHSTDTQYF.

The rearrangement links TRBV20-1 to TRBJ2-1; the match to TRBD2 covers 16 bases. This CDR3 has 17 amino acids. The germline CDR1 and CDR2 sequences are DFQATT and SNEGSKA (reference sequence). J lost 9 bases, V lost 5 bases, and 13 bases had no gene match. CDR3 DNA: TGCAGTGCTGGATCAGCCGGGACTAGCGGGAGGGCCGGTGAGCAGTTCTTC. It translates to CSAGSAGTSGRAGEQFF.

V is TRBV25-1 and J is TRBJ2-5, with a tentative D call TRBD2 (5 bases). Deletions cut 2 bases from V and 2 bases from J, with 9 bases between. Germline CDR1 is MGHDK and CDR2 is SYGVNS. The CDR3 sequence is 14 residues long. CDR3 DNA: TGTGCCAGCAGTGAAACTAGATGGCAAGAGACCCAGTACTTC. The encoded protein is CASSETRWQETQYF.

This clonotype showed up just a few times. The chain employs TRBV20-1 and TRBJ1-2; D is undetermined. V lost 2 bases to trimming and J lost 4 bases, with 8 bases between them. CDR1 and CDR2 (germline): DFQATT, SNEGSKA (reference sequence). There are 12 residues in the CDR3. The CDR3 here is CSARNRSYGYTF. DNA for the CDR3: TGCAGTGCTAGAAACCGGAGCTATGGCTACACCTTC.

The chain employs TRBV6-5 and TRBJ2-7; 7 positions agree with TRBD1. The CDR3 is 17 residues long. The V gene end was trimmed by 0 bases and the J gene end by 0 bases; junction bases not matched to a gene: 8. Germline CDR1 reads MNHEY; CDR2 reads SVGAGI. Here the CDR3 DNA reads TGTGCCAGCAGTTACTCGAGCTCGACAGGGAGCTCCTACGAGCAGTACTTC. Its protein is CASSYSSSTGSSYEQYF.

The sample holds a few counts of this clonotype. This chain uses TRBV3-1 with TRBJ2-3; no clear D gene. The CDR3 totals 13 residues. V lost 0 bases and J 7 bases, leaving 8 bases between the germline ends. Per the germline V gene, CDR1 is LGHDT and CDR2 is YNNKEL (reference sequence). CDR3 DNA: TGTGCCAGCAGCCAAGAAGGCCTTTATACGCAGTATTTT. Residues: CASSQEGLYTQYF.

This clonotype was seen a handful of times. V and J are TRBV11-2 and TRBJ2-1; D is ambiguous. Germline V gives CDR1 SGHAT, CDR2 FQNNGV. The ends were cut back, 4 bases at V and 7 bases at J, with 8 bases in the middle. This CDR3 has 12 residues. The CDR3 nucleotides read TGTGCCAGCAGCTACCTCCAAAATGAGCAGTTCTTC. It is translated as CASSYLQNEQFF.

CDR3 residues: CASSQQITDTQYF. CDR3 nucleotides: TGTGCCAGCAGCCAACAAATCACAGATACGCAGTATTTT. V gene TRBV7-9 combines with J gene TRBJ2-3; no clear D. The V gene's germline CDR1 is SEHNR and CDR2 FQNEAQ (reference sequence). With 5 bases removed from V and 2 bases from J, the gap between germline ends came to 8 bases. The CDR3 length is 13 residues.

This clonotype was recorded a few times. The V call is TRBV4-2, the J call TRBJ1-1, with a possible D match to TRBD1 (6 bases). Germline-derived CDR1 and CDR2 are LGHNA and YNFKEQ. The CDR3 spans 16 residues. Trimming took 5 bases from V and 1 from J, leaving 17 bases between them. CDR3 sequence reads: CASSTTGGRENTEAFF. The CDR3, as DNA: TGTGCCAGCAGCACCACCGGGGGCAGGGAGAACACTGAAGCTTTCTTT.

V and J are TRBV10-2 and TRBJ2-5; D might be TRBD2 (6 bases). The V gene's germline CDR1 is WSHSY and CDR2 SAAADI. Trimming removed 4 bases from V and 2 bases from J, with 23 bases in between. The CDR3 extends over 18 amino acids. This CDR3 is CASSARWGDGDSQETQYF. CDR3 bases: TGCGCCAGCAGTGCTCGATGGGGGGACGGTGACTCTCAAGAGACCCAGTACTTC.

This sequence joins TRBV29-1 and TRBJ2-1; TRBD2 agrees at 9 bases. The V gene end was trimmed by 3 bases and the J gene end by 7 bases; junction bases not matched to a gene: 4. This CDR3 contains 13 residues. The V gene's germline CDR1 is SQVTM and CDR2 ANQGSEA. CDR3 in amino acids: CSVDPGLANEQFF. CDR3 DNA sequence: TGCAGCGTTGACCCGGGACTAGCTAATGAGCAGTTCTTC.

This clonotype came up a few times. V gene TRBV29-1 combines with J gene TRBJ1-4, with a weak D call TRBD1 (6 bases). Germline V gives CDR1 SQVTM, CDR2 ANQGSEA. The CDR3 consists of 13 residues. Trimming removed 6 bases at V and 3 bases at J, with 11 bases between. DNA of the CDR3: TGCAGCGTCCAGGGGAGTGCTAATGAAAAACTGTTTTTT. This gives the protein CSVQGSANEKLFF.